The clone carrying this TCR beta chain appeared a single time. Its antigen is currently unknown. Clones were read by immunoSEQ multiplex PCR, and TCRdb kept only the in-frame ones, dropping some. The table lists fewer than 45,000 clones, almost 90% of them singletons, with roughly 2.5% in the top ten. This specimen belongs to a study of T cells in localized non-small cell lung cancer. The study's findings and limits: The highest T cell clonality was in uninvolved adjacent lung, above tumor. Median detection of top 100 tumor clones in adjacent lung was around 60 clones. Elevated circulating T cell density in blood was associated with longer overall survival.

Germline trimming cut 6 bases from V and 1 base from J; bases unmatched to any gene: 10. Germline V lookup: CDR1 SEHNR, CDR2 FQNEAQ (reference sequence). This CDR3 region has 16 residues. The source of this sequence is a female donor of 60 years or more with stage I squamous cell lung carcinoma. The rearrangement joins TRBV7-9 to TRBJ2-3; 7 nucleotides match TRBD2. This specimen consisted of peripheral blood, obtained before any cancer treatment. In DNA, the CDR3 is TGTGCCAGCAGTAGGACTAGTGGGGGAGGCACAGATACGCAGTATTTT. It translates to CASSRTSGGGTDTQYF.